Given below is one TCR beta chain in context. Its recognized antigen is unknown. Base qualities are not provided; no much larger clone lies one nucleotide away. These data come from a study of CD8+ T cells in alopecia areata listed by TCRdb under 2018. A note on the overall study: Treated patients were enrolled in an open-label pilot trial of oral tofacitinib, 5 to 10 mg twice daily, for moderate-to-severe alopecia areata. immunoSEQ multiplex PCR using 35 Vbeta forward primers and 13 Jbeta reverse primers was used to amplify TCRbeta CDR3 regions. The study used high-throughput TCRbeta sequencing to examine T cell clonal expansion in alopecia areata, in both the C3H/HeJ mouse model and human patients. Human TCRbeta sequencing covered scalp tissue and sorted CD4+ and CD8+ peripheral blood T cells from patchy and totalis/universalis alopecia areata patients and healthy controls. RNA came from the PAXgene miRNA kit for fixed scalp, the miRNeasy kit for PBMCs, and the RNeasy kit for mouse skin. Scalp clonality was compared across normal scalp (n=4), patchy alopecia areata scalp (n=8), and alopecia totalis/universalis scalp (n=8). Patients stayed on tofacitinib for 6 to 18 months and then had 6 months of follow-up off drug so that delayed response and recurrence could be assessed. Biopsies were taken from tofacitinib-treated patients at baseline and again at 4 and 24 weeks into treatment, and several of those patients also had a later scalp biopsy. The SALT score, which quantifies the percentage of affected scalp surface area, was used to measure disease severity in treated patients.

Library method: the immunoSEQ multiplex PCR assay. For TCR sequencing, RNA was extracted from every sample and reverse transcribed into cDNA to serve as template. SuperScript III was used for first-strand cDNA synthesis, primed with a 2:1 mix of oligo-dT and random hexamers. Amplification bias was assessed with a synthetic immune receptor repertoire, and residual bias was removed computationally. The study's own analysis went as follows. Raw reads were preprocessed to remove errors, and CDR3 was defined by IMGT conventions from the conserved cysteine to phenylalanine. Clonality was computed by normalizing Shannon entropy by log2 of the number of productive unique TCRs and subtracting the result from 1. Whether each scalp clone was CD4 or CD8 was inferred by checking scalp TCRbeta sequences against the CD4 and CD8 repertoires from sorted blood. TCRdb mirrors the immuneACCESS table, restricted to in-frame sequences. Some clones are absent from its copies; in checked studies, under half trace to an unresolved V gene, and the reason for the others is unknown. V and J calls and clone size are copied from that table; D and trimming were computed from the DNA. This sample gives fewer than 250,000 clones in total; roughly two fifths of them show up just once. The biggest ten clones account for about 2.6% of the sample.

Study-wide conclusions, independent of this receptor: Compared with normal scalp, lesional scalp, particularly in alopecia totalis/universalis, had higher clonality and more expanded CD8+ clones, which suggests antigenic drive. During tofacitinib treatment, many expanded lesional clones remained in scalp and blood, and this persistence may partly explain relapse after treatment is stopped. Because the treated cohort was small and had just a single nonresponder, larger studies are needed to establish links between baseline CD8+ expansion and response. Scalp TCR repertoire analysis is complicated because resident alphabeta T cells in normal human skin are also sequenced, whereas mouse skin is dominated by gammadelta T cells. TCR sequences shared between patients were less clear than in mice, possibly partly because of HLA diversity in the patient population. With tofacitinib, both scalp clonality and the number of expanded CD8+ clones among the top 100 scalp clones went down significantly.

Interpreted using the paper, the treatment or condition label stands for: oral pan-JAK inhibitor, 5-10 mg twice daily. Lesional scalp punch biopsies and peripheral blood were collected from alopecia areata patients. PBMCs were isolated by density centrifugation and stained for CD3, CD4 and CD8, and CD4+ and CD8+ T cells were sorted on a FACSAria. The germline V gene yields SQVTM for CDR1 and ANQGSEA for CDR2. Including cysteine and phenylalanine, the CDR3 has 11 amino acids. The sequence is cut down to CDR3 DNA, 33 bases in frame from base 1. V loses 5 bases of germline sequence and J loses 7 bases, and the interval between the two ends is 11 bases.

Here the chain combines TRBV29-1 and TRBJ1-2; the D gene assignment is ambiguous. The sequence was collected from a human donor with alopecia areata. The sample consisted of CD4+ T cells sorted from blood, taken at approximately week 37, from a patient treated with tofacitinib. The nucleotides are TGCAGCGTTTGGCGGGCCCGTGGCTACACCTTC. Its translation reads: CSVWRARGYTF.